These 27 T cell receptor beta chains share one sample of origin, sequenced in a study of beta chain features in type 1 diabetes. Findings of the study overall: Moderate but significant shortening of TCRB CDR3s was recorded in all four CD4+ subsets from Type 1 diabetes patients.

No antigen is known for these receptors. The investigators reverse transcribed all of the isolated RNA, so they sequenced expressed TCRB transcripts. Clones were sequenced by immunoSEQ multiplex PCR, and TCRdb holds only the in-frame ones, with some missing. The sample shows about 260,000 clones, roughly 20% of them seen only once. Sequenced material: naive CD4+ T cells from blood. The receptors shown here come from a woman in her thirties or forties with type 1 diabetes.

This clone occurred a few times. The chain employs TRBV19 and TRBJ2-5; tentative D call: TRBD1 (6 bases). Germline V gives CDR1 LNHDA, CDR2 SQIVND (reference sequence). The length of the CDR3 is 14 residues. V lost 5 bases to trimming and J lost 1 base, with 11 bases between them. The CDR3 sequence: CASSSVDSQETQYF. The CDR3 DNA is TGTGCCAGTAGTTCGGTGGACAGCCAAGAGACCCAGTACTTC.

In its sample, this clone was seen a few times. The CDR3 DNA sequence: TGCAGCGTTGCCGGACTAGCGGGGCGCTTAGGGAGCACCGGGGAGCTGTTTTTT. Translation: CSVAGLAGRLGSTGELFF. The chain carries TRBV29-1 and TRBJ2-2, with TRBD2 matching 12 bases. The junction had 13 bases not matched to a gene; V was cut back by 4 bases and J by 4 bases. From germline, CDR1 is SQVTM and CDR2 ANQGSEA. The CDR3 is 18 residues long.

This sequence joins TRBV27 and TRBJ2-2; 10 bases line up with TRBD1. The CDR3 contains 14 residues. CDR1 and CDR2 from the germline V gene are MNHEY and SMNVEV (reference sequence). Trimming removed 6 bases from V and 6 bases from J; junction bases left unmatched: 4. For the CDR3, the DNA is TGTGCCAGCAGAAGGACAGGGGGTTCCGGGGAGCTGTTTTTT. As protein: CASRRTGGSGELFF.

The chain links TRBV29-1 to TRBJ1-5; maybe TRBD1 (5 bases). V lost 6 bases, J lost 5 bases, and 14 bases lay in between. The CDR3 runs to 13 residues. Looked up from germline, CDR1 is SQVTM and CDR2 is ANQGSEA. The CDR3 protein is CSVGGRGDQPQHF. The CDR3, as DNA: TGCAGCGTGGGGGGTCGCGGCGATCAGCCCCAGCATTTT. Drawing the rest from reference TRBV29-1 and TRBJ1-5, the complete variable domain is SAVISQKPSRDICQRGTSLTIQCQVDSQVTMMFWYRQQPGQSLTLIATANQGSEATYESGFVIDKFPISRPNLTFSTLTVSNMSPEDSSIYLCSVGGRGDQPQHFGDGTRLSIL.

The genes are TRBV6-6 and TRBJ2-1; the match to TRBD2 covers 13 bases. This CDR3 comprises 15 residues. Trimming removed 6 bases from V and 3 bases from J; junction bases left unmatched: 2. CDR1 and CDR2 from the germline V gene are MNHNY and SVGAGI (reference sequence). This CDR3 is CASSGTSGNYNEQFF. CDR3 bases: TGTGCCAGCAGCGGGACTAGCGGGAACTACAATGAGCAGTTCTTC.

This clone was seen more than once but under ten times. The chain links TRBV30 to TRBJ2-7; D may be TRBD1 (6 bases). The V end lost 3 bases, the J end lost 0 bases, and 9 bases lay between the germline ends. Germline CDR1 and CDR2: GTSNPN and SVGIG (reference sequence). This CDR3 region has 13 residues. The CDR3 DNA sequence: TGTGCCTGGAGCAGCAGGGGCTCCTACGAGCAGTACTTC. It yields the protein CAWSSRGSYEQYF.

Only one count was recorded for this clone. This chain links TRBV9 with TRBJ1-1; 7 positions match TRBD1. Germline V gene lookup returns CDR1 SGDLS and CDR2 YYNGEE. Germline trimming cut 3 bases from V and 4 bases from J; bases unmatched to any gene: 12. CDR3 size: 16 residues. CDR3 sequence reads: CASSAQTGTKGTEAFF. The CDR3 nucleotides read TGTGCCAGCAGCGCCCAGACAGGGACGAAAGGCACTGAAGCTTTCTTT. Combining the CDR3 with reference TRBV9 and TRBJ1-1 gives the whole variable domain DSGVTQTPKHLITATGQRVTLRCSPRSGDLSVYWYQQSLDQGLQFLIQYYNGEERAKGNILERFSAQQFPDLHSELNLSSLELGDSALYFCASSAQTGTKGTEAFFGQGTRLTVV.

The gene calls are TRBV6-5 and TRBJ1-2; 7 bases agree with TRBD1. Germline lookup yields CDR1 MNHEY and CDR2 SVGAGI. The V gene end was trimmed by 5 bases and the J gene end by 3 bases; junction bases not matched to a gene: 6. CDR3 length equals 14 residues. The CDR3 DNA is TGTGCCAGCAGTCAGGCCGGGACAGACTATGGCTACACCTTC. Translation gives CASSQAGTDYGYTF.

This clone was recorded a few times. The chain combines TRBV27 with TRBJ2-7, with 10 bases fitting TRBD1. Per germline, CDR1 MNHEY and CDR2 SMNVEV (reference sequence). The V gene end was trimmed by 3 bases and the J gene end by 0 bases; junction bases not matched to a gene: 2. The CDR3 extends over 15 amino acids. CDR3 nucleotides: TGTGCCAGCAGTTTCCGGGACAGGGGCTCCTACGAGCAGTACTTC. This codes for CASSFRDRGSYEQYF.

The rearrangement uses TRBV4-2 and TRBJ2-1, with 7 bases aligning to TRBD2. Trimming took 4 bases from V and 4 from J; bases not matched to a gene: 7. The germline V gene has CDR1 LGHNA and CDR2 YNFKEQ. The CDR3 runs 15 residues. CDR3 sequence: CASSRQRDSYNEQFF. In nucleotides, the CDR3 is TGTGCCAGCAGCCGCCAGCGGGATTCTTACAATGAGCAGTTCTTC.

V usage is TRBV30 and J usage is TRBJ2-2, with 10 bases aligning to TRBD1. J lost 7 bases, V lost 5 bases, and 7 bases had no gene match. The CDR3 extends over 14 amino acids. The germline V gene encodes CDR1 GTSNPN and CDR2 SVGIG (reference sequence). CDR3 sequence: CAWRGDRGFGELFF. CDR3 in DNA: TGTGCCTGGCGCGGGGACAGGGGCTTCGGGGAGCTGTTTTTT.

A remark on this clone: The sample contains more than one DNA sequence encoding this CDR3. The chain uses TRBV5-4 and TRBJ2-1; 11 positions agree with TRBD2. The V gene's germline CDR1 is SGHNT and CDR2 YYREEE (reference sequence). Trimming at V came to 1 base and at J to 3 bases, leaving 0 bases not matched to a gene. CDR3 length equals 15 residues. The CDR3 sequence is CASSLTSGSYNEQFF. CDR3 coding DNA: TGTGCCAGCAGCTTGACTAGCGGGAGCTACAATGAGCAGTTCTTC.

A few counts support this clone. CDR3 DNA sequence: TGTGCCAGCAGTAGAGACAGGGTTCAGACCGGGGAGCTGTTTTTT. Protein product: CASSRDRVQTGELFF. The J gene is TRBJ2-2, the V gene TRBV2; 7 nucleotides line up with TRBD1. The CDR3 has 15 residues. The V and J ends lost 5 bases and 5 bases, in that order; junction bases with no gene match: 8. CDR1 and CDR2 (germline): SNHLY, FYNNEI.

This chain links TRBV6-1 with TRBJ1-2, with TRBD1 identical over 7 bases. Germline V gives CDR1 MNHNS, CDR2 SASEGT. Trimming at V came to 8 bases and at J to 4 bases, leaving 13 bases not matched to a gene. The CDR3 loop spans 15 amino acids. The CDR3 sequence is CASLPGGNRFYGYTF. The CDR3 bases are TGTGCCAGCCTCCCAGGGGGGAACCGCTTCTATGGCTACACCTTC.

This chain uses TRBV5-1 with TRBJ1-1; 8 bases map to TRBD1. The CDR3 is made up of 14 amino acids. The junction had 3 bases not matched to a gene; V was cut back by 4 bases and J by 1 base. Germline V CDR1 and CDR2: SGHRS, YFSETQ. The CDR3 DNA reads TGCGCCAGCAGCCCCCAGGGGGCGAACACTGAAGCTTTCTTT. This gives the protein CASSPQGANTEAFF. The full variable domain, with the rest looked up from reference TRBV5-1 and TRBJ1-1, is KAGVTQTPRYLIKTRGQQVTLSCSPISGHRSVSWYQQTPGQGLQFLFEYFSETQRNKGNFPGRFSGRQFSNSRSEMNVSTLELGDSALYLCASSPQGANTEAFFGQGTRLTVV.

Only a few counts were recorded for this clone. The chain has TRBV11-1 and TRBJ2-3; 7 nucleotides line up with TRBD1. The CDR3 loop spans 13 amino acids. Per germline, CDR1 SGHAT and CDR2 FQDESV (reference sequence). The trim removed 7 bases at V and 4 bases at J, leaving 5 bases unmatched. Here the CDR3 reads CASTRDRSDTQYF. In DNA form, the CDR3 reads TGTGCCAGCACCCGGGACAGATCAGATACGCAGTATTTT.

This clone was seen more than once but under ten times. The V gene is TRBV25-1, the J gene TRBJ2-6; the D gene is possibly TRBD2 (5 bases). V was trimmed by 3 bases and J by 4 bases, leaving 16 bases between them. Germline V gene sequence: CDR1 MGHDK, CDR2 SYGVNS. The CDR3 is 17 residues long. The DNA for the CDR3 is TGTGCCAGCAGTGAGTGGCGGTCGAGCGGAGGGGCCAACGTCCTGACTTTC. It codes for CASSEWRSSGGANVLTF.

The chain links TRBV30 to TRBJ2-7, with TRBD2 matching over 9 bases. Per germline, CDR1 GTSNPN and CDR2 SVGIG (reference sequence). V shed 5 bases, J shed 3 bases, and the junction held 5 bases outside the gene matches. This CDR3 spans 13 amino acids. Written as DNA, the CDR3 is TGTGCCTGGCGACTAGCGGAGTTCTACGAGCAGTACTTC. Its protein is CAWRLAEFYEQYF. Full variable domain (outside the CDR3, taken from reference TRBV30 and TRBJ2-7): SQTIHQWPATLVQPVGSPLSLECTVEGTSNPNLYWYRQAAGRGLQLLFYSVGIGQISSEVPQNLSASRPQDRQFILSSKKLLLSDSGFYLCAWRLAEFYEQYFGPGTRLTVT.

This clone was counted once. The genes are TRBV5-1 and TRBJ2-1, with D perhaps TRBD2 (6 bases). With 2 bases removed from V and 9 bases from J, the gap between germline ends came to 21 bases. This CDR3 has 16 amino acids. Germline CDR1 SGHRS, CDR2 YFSETQ. In DNA form, the CDR3 reads TGCGCCAGCAGCTTCTCCCCCGGGACTCACCAGAGTGAGCAGTTCTTC. The encoded protein is CASSFSPGTHQSEQFF.

This chain links TRBV6-5 with TRBJ1-4; no firm D call. Germline loops: CDR1 MNHEY, CDR2 SVGAGI. This CDR3 region has 13 residues. Trimming shortened V by 7 bases and J by 11 bases, and 17 bases separated the two germline ends. The CDR3 DNA is TGTGCCAGCATAGTGCCAGGAGGTCGGAAACTGTTTTTT. It translates to CASIVPGGRKLFF.

This clone was seen a handful of times. J is TRBJ1-4 and V is TRBV10-3, with D perhaps matching TRBD1 (6 bases). With 6 bases removed from V and 5 bases from J, the gap between germline ends came to 13 bases. This CDR3 region has 14 residues. The V gene's germline CDR1 is ENHRY and CDR2 SYGVKD. DNA of the CDR3: TGTGCCATCAGCGTGGACAGACCGAATGAAAAACTGTTTTTT. It translates to CAISVDRPNEKLFF.

The rearrangement uses TRBV7-6 and TRBJ2-2; TRBD2 agrees at 7 bases. After removal of 6 bases from V and 6 bases from J, the junction contained 13 bases not matched to a gene. The CDR3 has 16 amino acids. Per germline, CDR1 SGHVS and CDR2 FNYEAQ. The CDR3 loop is CASRPRAGLEAGELFF. CDR3 bases: TGTGCCAGCAGACCTCGAGCGGGATTGGAGGCCGGGGAGCTGTTTTTT.

This clone was seen only a few times. The rearrangement links TRBV9 to TRBJ1-2; 9 positions match TRBD1. V lost 2 bases to trimming and J lost 5 bases; unmatched junction nucleotides: 4. The CDR3 runs 14 residues. Germline V gene data show CDR1 as SGDLS and CDR2 as YYNGEE. Here the CDR3 reads CASSVSGTGYGYTF. CDR3 in DNA: TGTGCCAGCAGCGTTTCGGGGACAGGGTATGGCTACACCTTC.

The chain combines TRBV5-4 with TRBJ2-1, with D possibly TRBD2 on 6 matching bases. This CDR3 has 15 residues. V lost 4 bases and J lost 6, with 17 bases in between. Per the germline V gene, CDR1 is SGHNT and CDR2 is YYREEE (reference sequence). The CDR3 reads CASSLGLRRGNEQFF. Written as DNA, the CDR3 is TGTGCCAGCAGCCTTGGGCTGCGGCGGGGCAATGAGCAGTTCTTC.

This clone has only a few counts. This same CDR3 is encoded by further DNA sequences in the sample. The V gene is TRBV7-2, the J gene TRBJ2-5, with 7 bases matching TRBD1. V lost 3 bases to trimming and J lost 4 bases; unmatched junction nucleotides: 2. This CDR3 is 13 amino acids long. The germline V gene encodes CDR1 SGHTA and CDR2 FQGNSA. As DNA, the CDR3 is TGTGCCAGCAGCTTCAGGGGGACAGAGACCCAGTACTTC. It yields the protein CASSFRGTETQYF.

This clone came up a few times. The V and J genes are TRBV29-1 and TRBJ2-6; 7 positions agree with TRBD1. Germline V gene lookup returns CDR1 SQVTM and CDR2 ANQGSEA. The CDR3 runs to 15 residues. The junction had 3 bases not matched to a gene; V was cut back by 4 bases and J by 0 bases. CDR3 DNA sequence: TGCAGCGTTGGGGACAGATACTCTGGGGCCAACGTCCTGACTTTC. Its translation: CSVGDRYSGANVLTF.

The chain has TRBV7-3 and TRBJ1-1; D not resolved. The CDR3 spans 13 residues. The germline V gene has CDR1 SGHTA and CDR2 FQGTGA. V was trimmed by 6 bases and J by 4 bases, leaving 12 bases between them. CDR3 nucleotides: TGTGCCAGCAGGGTTGCGGTGGGCACTGAAGCTTTCTTT. Translation gives CASRVAVGTEAFF.